Listed here are 11 T cell receptor beta chains from one sample, sequenced in a study of cytomegalovirus exposure and HLA in healthy donors. The PCR ran on 60 Vbeta and 13 Jbeta primers. TCRdb keeps only in-frame clones here, not all; method: immunoSEQ multiplex PCR. Here the sample spans around 140,000 clones, roughly 70% being singletons. Sequencing was done on a sample of PBMCs. Receptor source: a man aged 30 to 45 in good health and CMV-seronegative.

The CDR3 coding sequence is TGTGCCAGCAGTGTACCGGGAAACTACGAGCAGTACTTC. Translation: CASSVPGNYEQYF. The chain is built from TRBV6-1 and TRBJ2-7; tentatively, D is TRBD2 (5 bases). V was shortened by 4 bases and J by 3 bases, with 10 bases between the two germline ends. The CDR3 consists of 13 residues. Germline values: CDR1 MNHNS, CDR2 SASEGT.

The chain employs TRBV27 and TRBJ1-5; D gene ambiguous. The CDR3 spans 16 residues. The germline V gene encodes CDR1 MNHEY and CDR2 SMNVEV (reference sequence). The V end was cut by 5 bases, the J end by 4 bases, with 18 bases between. CDR3 sequence reads: CASSPTPRTGNQPQHF. CDR3 DNA sequence: TGTGCCAGCAGTCCCACCCCGCGGACTGGGAATCAGCCCCAGCATTTT.

This clone was seen a few times. The genes are TRBV30 and TRBJ1-5; no definite D call. The length of the CDR3 is 12 residues. Germline values: CDR1 GTSNPN, CDR2 SVGIG (reference sequence). The V and J ends lost 5 bases and 5 bases respectively, with 10 bases between them. The CDR3 region has the DNA TGTGCCTGGCCACATCGGGATCAGCCCCAGCATTTT. The encoded protein is CAWPHRDQPQHF.

The V and J genes are TRBV4-2 and TRBJ2-1, with 11 bases that match TRBD2. Germline assignment: CDR1 LGHNA and CDR2 YNFKEQ. Trimming took 3 bases from V and 9 from J; bases not matched to a gene: 13. This CDR3 has 17 amino acids. The CDR3, as DNA: TGTGCCAGCAGCCAGGGTAGCGGGGGGGCCCGGTGGGGTGAGCAGTTCTTC. This codes for CASSQGSGGARWGEQFF.

The chain couples TRBV5-1 to TRBJ2-5; 11 nucleotides align to TRBD1. Germline V gives CDR1 SGHRS, CDR2 YFSETQ. J was trimmed by 5 bases and V by 4 bases; bases with no gene match: 10. CDR3 length: 16 amino acids. This CDR3 is CASSPGGQGAGETQYF. The CDR3 DNA is TGCGCCAGCAGCCCCGGTGGACAGGGGGCTGGGGAGACCCAGTACTTC.

The rearrangement links TRBV5-3 to TRBJ1-3, with D possibly TRBD1 on 6 matching bases. TRBV5-3 is sorted into the ORF group, with uncertain function. Trimming removed 4 bases at V and 0 bases at J, with 14 bases between. This CDR3 spans 16 amino acids. CDR3 nucleotide sequence: TGTGCCAGAAGCCAACAGGGAATAAACTCTGGAAACACCATATATTTT. Residues: CARSQQGINSGNTIYF.

The chain combines TRBV10-3 with TRBJ1-6; D is possibly TRBD1 (5 bases). The CDR3 loop spans 14 amino acids. Germline V gives CDR1 ENHRY, CDR2 SYGVKD. V lost 3 bases to trimming and J lost 9 bases, with 12 bases between them. CDR3 amino acids: CAISDGRTTSPLHF. The CDR3 coding sequence is TGTGCCATCAGTGATGGAAGGACAACTTCACCCCTCCACTTT.

The V and J genes are TRBV4-1 and TRBJ1-1; TRBD1 matches at 10 bases. Germline trimming cut 3 bases from V and 0 bases from J; bases unmatched to any gene: 4. There are 16 residues in the CDR3. The germline CDR1 and CDR2 sequences are MGHRA and YSYEKL. This CDR3 reads CASSQGQGRMNTEAFF. The CDR3 DNA reads as TGCGCCAGCAGCCAGGGACAGGGGCGCATGAACACTGAAGCTTTCTTT.

CDR3 protein: CASSLGDTWGQETQYF. The CDR3 DNA is TGCGCCAGCAGCTTGGGGGACACATGGGGCCAAGAGACCCAGTACTTC. The chain uses TRBV5-1 and TRBJ2-5, with D possibly matching TRBD1 (6 bases). V was pared by 0 bases and J by 1 base, with 13 bases between. Germline CDR1 reads SGHRS; CDR2 reads YFSETQ. The CDR3 loop spans 16 amino acids.

The chain is built from TRBV7-9 and TRBJ2-7; 11 bases are a match to TRBD2. Germline V lookup: CDR1 SEHNR, CDR2 FQNEAQ (reference sequence). This CDR3 has 13 residues. The junction had 8 bases not matched to a gene; V was cut back by 9 bases and J by 7 bases. CDR3 residues: CASSLAGGGEQYF. The CDR3 coding sequence is TGTGCCAGTTCTTTAGCGGGAGGGGGGGAGCAGTACTTC.

The chain links TRBV5-1 to TRBJ2-7, with TRBD1 matching over 11 bases. V shed 1 base and J 1 base; nucleotides not matched to a gene: 10. CDR1 is SGHRS and CDR2 is YFSETQ in the germline V gene. The CDR3 runs to 18 residues. The CDR3 DNA reads TGCGCCAGCAGCTTGTGGACAGGGGGCGACCGCCCTTCCTACGAGCAGTACTTC. Translation: CASSLWTGGDRPSYEQYF.